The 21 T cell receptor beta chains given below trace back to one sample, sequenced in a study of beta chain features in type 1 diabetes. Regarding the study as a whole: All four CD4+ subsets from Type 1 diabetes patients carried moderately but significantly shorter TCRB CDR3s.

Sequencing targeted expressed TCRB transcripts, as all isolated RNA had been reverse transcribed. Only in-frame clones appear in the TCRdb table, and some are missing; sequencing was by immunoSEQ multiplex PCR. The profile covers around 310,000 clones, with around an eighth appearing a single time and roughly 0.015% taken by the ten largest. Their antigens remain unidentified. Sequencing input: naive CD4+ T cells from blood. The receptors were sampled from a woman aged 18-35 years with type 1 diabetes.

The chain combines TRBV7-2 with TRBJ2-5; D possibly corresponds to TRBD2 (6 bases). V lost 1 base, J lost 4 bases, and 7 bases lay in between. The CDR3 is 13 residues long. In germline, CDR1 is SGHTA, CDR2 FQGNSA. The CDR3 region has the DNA TGTGCCAGCAGCTTAGTAGCGGCAGAGACCCAGTACTTC. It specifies CASSLVAAETQYF.

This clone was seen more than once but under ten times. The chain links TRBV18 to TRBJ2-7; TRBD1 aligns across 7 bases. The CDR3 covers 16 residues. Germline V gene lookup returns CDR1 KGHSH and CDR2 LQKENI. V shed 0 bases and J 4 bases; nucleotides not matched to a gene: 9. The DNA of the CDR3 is TGTGCCAGCTCACCACCCTCCGGGACAGCAACTTACGAGCAGTACTTC. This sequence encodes CASSPPSGTATYEQYF.

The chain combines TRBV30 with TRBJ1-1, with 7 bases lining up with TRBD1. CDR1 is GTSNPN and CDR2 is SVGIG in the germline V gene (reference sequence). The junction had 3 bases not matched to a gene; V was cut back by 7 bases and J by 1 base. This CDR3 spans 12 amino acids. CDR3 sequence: CALTGWNTEAFF. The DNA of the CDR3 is TGTGCCTTGACAGGGTGGAACACTGAAGCTTTCTTT.

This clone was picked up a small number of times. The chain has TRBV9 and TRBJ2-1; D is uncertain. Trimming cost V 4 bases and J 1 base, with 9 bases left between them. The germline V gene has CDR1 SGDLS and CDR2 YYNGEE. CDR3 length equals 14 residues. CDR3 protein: CASSPPKSYNEQFF. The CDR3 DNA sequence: TGTGCCAGCAGCCCCCCAAAATCCTACAATGAGCAGTTCTTC.

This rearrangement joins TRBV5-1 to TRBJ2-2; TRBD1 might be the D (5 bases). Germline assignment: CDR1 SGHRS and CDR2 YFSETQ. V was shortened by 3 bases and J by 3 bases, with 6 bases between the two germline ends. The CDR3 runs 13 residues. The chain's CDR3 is CASSSQDTGELFF. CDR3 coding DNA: TGCGCCAGCAGCTCACAGGACACCGGGGAGCTGTTTTTT. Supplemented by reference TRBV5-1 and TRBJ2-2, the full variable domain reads KAGVTQTPRYLIKTRGQQVTLSCSPISGHRSVSWYQQTPGQGLQFLFEYFSETQRNKGNFPGRFSGRQFSNSRSEMNVSTLELGDSALYLCASSSQDTGELFFGEGSRLTVL.

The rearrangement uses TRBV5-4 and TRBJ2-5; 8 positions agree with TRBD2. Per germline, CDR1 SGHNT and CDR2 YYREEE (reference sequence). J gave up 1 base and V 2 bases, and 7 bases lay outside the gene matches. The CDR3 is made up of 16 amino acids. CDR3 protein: CASSFPTSAIQETQYF. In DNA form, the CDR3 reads TGTGCCAGCAGCTTCCCGACTAGCGCGATCCAAGAGACCCAGTACTTC.

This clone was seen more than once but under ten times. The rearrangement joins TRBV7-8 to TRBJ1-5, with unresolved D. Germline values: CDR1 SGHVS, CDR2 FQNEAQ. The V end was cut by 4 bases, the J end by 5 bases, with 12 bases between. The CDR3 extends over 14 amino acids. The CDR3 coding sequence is TGTGCCAGCAGCTCGAGGAATTCGTATCAGCCCCAGCATTTT. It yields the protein CASSSRNSYQPQHF.

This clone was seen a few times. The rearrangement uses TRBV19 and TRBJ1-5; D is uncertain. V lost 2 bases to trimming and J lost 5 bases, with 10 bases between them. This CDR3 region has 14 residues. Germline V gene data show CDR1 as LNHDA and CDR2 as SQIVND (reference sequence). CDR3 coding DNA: TGTGCCAGTAGTATATCCTACGGTTATCAGCCCCAGCATTTT. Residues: CASSISYGYQPQHF. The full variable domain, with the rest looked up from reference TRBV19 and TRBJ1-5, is DGGITQSPKYLFRKEGQNVTLSCEQNLNHDAMYWYRQDPGQGLRLIYYSQIVNDFQKGDIAEGYSVSREKKESFPLTVTSAQKNPTAFYLCASSISYGYQPQHFGDGTRLSIL.

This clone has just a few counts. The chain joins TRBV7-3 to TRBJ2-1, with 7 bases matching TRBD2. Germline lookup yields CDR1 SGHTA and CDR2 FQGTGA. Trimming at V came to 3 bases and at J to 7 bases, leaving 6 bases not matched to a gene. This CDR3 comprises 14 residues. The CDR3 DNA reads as TGTGCCAGCAGCTTTGGCGGGAGAGGGAATGAGCAGTTCTTC. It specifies CASSFGGRGNEQFF.

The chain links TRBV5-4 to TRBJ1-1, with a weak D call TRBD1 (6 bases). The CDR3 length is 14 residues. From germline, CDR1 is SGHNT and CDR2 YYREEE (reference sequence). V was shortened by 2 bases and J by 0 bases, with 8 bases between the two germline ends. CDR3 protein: CASSFGQMNTEAFF. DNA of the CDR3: TGTGCCAGCAGCTTTGGACAGATGAACACTGAAGCTTTCTTT.

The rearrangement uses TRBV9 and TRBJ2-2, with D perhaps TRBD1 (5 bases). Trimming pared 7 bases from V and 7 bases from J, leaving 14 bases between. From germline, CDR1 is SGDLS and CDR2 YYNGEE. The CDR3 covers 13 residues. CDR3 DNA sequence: TGTGCCAGCTCCAGGGATCAGGTCGGGGAGCTGTTTTTT. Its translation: CASSRDQVGELFF.

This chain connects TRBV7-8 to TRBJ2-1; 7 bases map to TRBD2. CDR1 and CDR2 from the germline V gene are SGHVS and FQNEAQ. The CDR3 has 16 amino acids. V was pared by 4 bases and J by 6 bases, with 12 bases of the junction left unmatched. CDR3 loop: CASSSREGPWGNEQFF. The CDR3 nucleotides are TGTGCCAGCAGCTCAAGGGAGGGCCCGTGGGGCAATGAGCAGTTCTTC.

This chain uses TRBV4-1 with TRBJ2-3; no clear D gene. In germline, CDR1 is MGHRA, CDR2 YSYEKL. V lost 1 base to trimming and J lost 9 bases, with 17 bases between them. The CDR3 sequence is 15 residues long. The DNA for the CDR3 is TGCGCCAGCAGCCAAGCCCGCATATCAGGTGACACGCAGTATTTT. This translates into CASSQARISGDTQYF.

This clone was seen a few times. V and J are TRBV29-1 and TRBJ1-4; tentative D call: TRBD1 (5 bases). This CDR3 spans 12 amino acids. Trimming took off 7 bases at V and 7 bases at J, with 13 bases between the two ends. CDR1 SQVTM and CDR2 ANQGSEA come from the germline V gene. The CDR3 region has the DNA TGCAGCGCTCGGGACTCACCTGAAAAACTGTTTTTT. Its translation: CSARDSPEKLFF.

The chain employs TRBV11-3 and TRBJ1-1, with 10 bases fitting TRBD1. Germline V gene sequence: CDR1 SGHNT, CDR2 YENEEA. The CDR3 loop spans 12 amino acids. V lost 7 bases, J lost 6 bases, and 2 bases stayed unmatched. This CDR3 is CASKGTGAEAFF. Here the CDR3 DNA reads TGTGCCAGCAAGGGGACAGGGGCTGAAGCTTTCTTT.

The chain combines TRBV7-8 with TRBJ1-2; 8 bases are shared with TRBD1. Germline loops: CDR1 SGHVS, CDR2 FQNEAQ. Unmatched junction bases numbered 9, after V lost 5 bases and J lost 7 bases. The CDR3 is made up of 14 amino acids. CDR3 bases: TGTGCCAGCAGCGTTGACAGGGGACGCCCTGGCTACACCTTC. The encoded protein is CASSVDRGRPGYTF. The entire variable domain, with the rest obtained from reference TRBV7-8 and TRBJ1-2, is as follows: GAGVSQSPRYKVAKRGQDVALRCDPISGHVSLFWYQQALGQGPEFLTYFQNEAQLDKSGLPSDRFFAERPEGSVSTLKIQRTQQEDSAVYLCASSVDRGRPGYTFGSGTRLTVV.

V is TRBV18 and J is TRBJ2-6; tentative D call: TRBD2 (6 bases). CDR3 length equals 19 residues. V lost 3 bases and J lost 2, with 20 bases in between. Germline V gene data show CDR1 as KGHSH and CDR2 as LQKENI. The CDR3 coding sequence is TGTGCCAGCTCACCGGCGGGGACCCCCGTGTTCCCTGGGGCCAACGTCCTGACTTTC. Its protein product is CASSPAGTPVFPGANVLTF.

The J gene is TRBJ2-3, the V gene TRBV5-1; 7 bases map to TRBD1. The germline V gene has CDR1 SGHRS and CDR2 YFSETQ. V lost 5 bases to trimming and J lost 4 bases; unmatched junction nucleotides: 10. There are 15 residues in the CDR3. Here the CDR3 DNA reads TGCGCCAGCAGATCACAGGGGTATGTCGCAGATACGCAGTATTTT. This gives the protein CASRSQGYVADTQYF.

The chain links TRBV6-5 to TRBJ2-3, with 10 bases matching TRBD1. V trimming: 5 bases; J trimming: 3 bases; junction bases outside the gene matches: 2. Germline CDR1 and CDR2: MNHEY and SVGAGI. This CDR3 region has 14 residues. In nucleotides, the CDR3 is TGTGCCAGCAGTCGACAGGGGGCTACAGATACGCAGTATTTT. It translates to CASSRQGATDTQYF.

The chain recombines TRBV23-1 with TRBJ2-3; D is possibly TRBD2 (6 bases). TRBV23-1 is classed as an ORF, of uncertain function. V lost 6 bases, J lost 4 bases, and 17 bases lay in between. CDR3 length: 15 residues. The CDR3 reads CASSRIRGSPDTQYF. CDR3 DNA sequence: TGCGCCAGCAGCCGGATTCGGGGGAGCCCAGATACGCAGTATTTT.

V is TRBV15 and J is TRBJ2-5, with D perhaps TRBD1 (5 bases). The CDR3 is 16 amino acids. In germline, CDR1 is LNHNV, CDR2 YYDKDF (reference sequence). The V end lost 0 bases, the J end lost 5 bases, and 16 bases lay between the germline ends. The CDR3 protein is CATSREGFGAGETQYF. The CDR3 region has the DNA TGTGCCACCAGCAGAGAAGGTTTTGGGGCAGGGGAGACCCAGTACTTC.